These T cell receptor beta chains were read from a single sample in a study of cytomegalovirus exposure and HLA in healthy donors. The protocol was immunoSEQ multiplex PCR, while the TCRdb copy is restricted to in-frame clones and leaves out a portion. The repertoire includes about 180,000 clones, approximately 80% of them detected once, and about 0.5% sits in the top ten. Material: PBMCs. These receptors all come from a woman aged 50 to 65 in good health and CMV-seronegative. Each CDR3 is given with its conserved first and last residue. Each record gives: J gene, D gene, V gene, clone size, CDR3 protein, CDR3 DNA. The D gene is left open where the match is weak. Part of the rows lack a size; the others show once, few, many or a class for expanded clones.

j_call: TRBJ1-1
d_call: NA
v_call: TRBV10-3
clone_size: few
cdr3_aa: CAISAGAGEAFF
cdr3_nt: TGTGCCATCAGTGCAGGGGCGGGTGAAGCTTTCTTT

j_call: TRBJ2-5
d_call: TRBD2
v_call: TRBV11-3
clone_size: NA
cdr3_aa: CASSPRSGAETQYF
cdr3_nt: TGTGCCAGCAGCCCACGTAGCGGGGCGGAGACCCAGTACTTC

j_call: TRBJ2-3
d_call: NA
v_call: TRBV27
clone_size: NA
cdr3_aa: CASSPGTPYTDTQYF
cdr3_nt: TGTGCCAGCAGTCCTGGGACTCCCTACACAGATACGCAGTATTTT

j_call: TRBJ2-5
d_call: TRBD2
v_call: TRBV28
clone_size: NA
cdr3_aa: CASNLLAGGGIEETQYF
cdr3_nt: TGTGCCAGCAACCTACTAGCGGGCGGAGGCATAGAGGAGACCCAGTACTTC

j_call: TRBJ2-2
d_call: NA
v_call: TRBV5-1
clone_size: few
cdr3_aa: CASSLVSANTGELFF
cdr3_nt: TGCGCCAGCAGTCTTGTCAGCGCGAACACCGGGGAGCTGTTTTTT

j_call: TRBJ1-3
d_call: TRBD1
v_call: TRBV5-1
clone_size: NA
cdr3_aa: CASSLTGAGNTIYF
cdr3_nt: TGCGCCAGCAGCTTGACAGGGGCTGGAAACACCATATATTTT

j_call: TRBJ2-5
d_call: TRBD1
v_call: TRBV10-3
clone_size: NA
cdr3_aa: CAISDTGTGGEETQYF
cdr3_nt: TGTGCCATCAGCGACACCGGGACAGGGGGCGAGGAGACCCAGTACTTC

j_call: TRBJ2-2
d_call: NA
v_call: TRBV5-1
clone_size: NA
cdr3_aa: CASSRSGPNTGELFF
cdr3_nt: TGCGCCAGCAGCCGCAGCGGCCCGAACACCGGGGAGCTGTTTTTT

j_call: TRBJ2-2
d_call: NA
v_call: TRBV30
clone_size: NA
cdr3_aa: CAWSPGWGRTNTGELFF
cdr3_nt: TGTGCCTGGAGCCCGGGGTGGGGGCGGACTAACACCGGGGAGCTGTTTTTT

j_call: TRBJ2-1
d_call: TRBD2
v_call: TRBV28
clone_size: once
cdr3_aa: CASSMTSSGIYNEQFF
cdr3_nt: TGTGCCAGCAGTATGACCTCTAGCGGGATCTACAATGAGCAGTTCTTC

j_call: TRBJ2-5
d_call: NA
v_call: TRBV5-4
clone_size: NA
cdr3_aa: CASSLGDTETQYF
cdr3_nt: TGTGCCAGCAGCTTGGGAGATACGGAGACCCAGTACTTC

j_call: TRBJ2-7
d_call: TRBD1
v_call: TRBV10-3
clone_size: NA
cdr3_aa: CAISRRQGSYEQYF
cdr3_nt: TGTGCCATCAGTAGGCGACAGGGATCCTACGAGCAGTACTTC

j_call: TRBJ2-6
d_call: NA
v_call: TRBV5-1
clone_size: NA
cdr3_aa: CASSSTGYSGANVLTF
cdr3_nt: TGCGCCAGCAGCTCAACAGGGTACTCTGGGGCCAACGTCCTGACTTTC

j_call: TRBJ1-4
d_call: NA
v_call: TRBV30
clone_size: NA
cdr3_aa: CASLNEKLFF
cdr3_nt: TGTGCCTCACTAAATGAAAAGCTGTTTTTT

j_call: TRBJ2-2
d_call: NA
v_call: TRBV6-4
clone_size: NA
cdr3_aa: CASSPSRNTGELFF
cdr3_nt: TGTGCCAGCAGCCCCTCTCGGAACACCGGGGAGCTGTTTTTT

j_call: TRBJ1-2
d_call: NA
v_call: TRBV5-6
clone_size: NA
cdr3_aa: CASSPGTTNYGYTF
cdr3_nt: TGTGCCAGCAGCCCCGGGACAACTAACTATGGCTACACCTTC

j_call: TRBJ1-1
d_call: TRBD1
v_call: TRBV2
clone_size: NA
cdr3_aa: CASSEDRGLDEAFF
cdr3_nt: TGTGCCAGCAGCGAGGACAGGGGATTGGACGAAGCTTTCTTT

j_call: TRBJ2-5
d_call: TRBD2
v_call: TRBV11-2
clone_size: NA
cdr3_aa: CASSLGGSGRIETQYF
cdr3_nt: TGTGCCAGCAGCTTAGGGGGTAGCGGGAGGATTGAGACCCAGTACTTC

j_call: TRBJ1-3
d_call: NA
v_call: TRBV28
clone_size: NA
cdr3_aa: CASSLSEIGNTIYF
cdr3_nt: TGTGCCAGCAGTTTGTCCGAGATTGGAAACACCATATATTTT

j_call: TRBJ2-5
d_call: NA
v_call: TRBV7-2
clone_size: NA
cdr3_aa: CALAAGPLETQYF
cdr3_nt: TGTGCTCTGGCGGCGGGGCCTTTAGAGACCCAGTACTTC

j_call: TRBJ2-7
d_call: TRBD1
v_call: TRBV28
clone_size: NA
cdr3_aa: CATGTGTYEQYF
cdr3_nt: TGTGCCACCGGGACAGGAACGTACGAGCAGTACTTC

j_call: TRBJ2-2
d_call: TRBD1
v_call: TRBV19
clone_size: NA
cdr3_aa: CASSIRDRVTGELFF
cdr3_nt: TGTGCCAGTAGTATCCGGGACAGGGTCACCGGGGAGCTGTTTTTT

j_call: TRBJ1-4
d_call: NA
v_call: TRBV11-1
clone_size: NA
cdr3_aa: CASSLRGANEKLFF
cdr3_nt: TGTGCCAGCAGCTTACGGGGGGCAAATGAAAAACTGTTTTTT

j_call: TRBJ1-2
d_call: NA
v_call: TRBV7-8
clone_size: NA
cdr3_aa: CASSLGTRGGYTF
cdr3_nt: TGTGCCAGCAGCCTCGGGACACGGGGCGGCTACACCTTC

j_call: TRBJ2-2
d_call: TRBD2
v_call: TRBV6-4
clone_size: NA
cdr3_aa: CASSDYAGGGTGELFF
cdr3_nt: TGTGCCAGCAGTGACTACGCGGGAGGCGGCACCGGGGAGCTGTTTTTT

j_call: TRBJ2-1
d_call: TRBD2
v_call: TRBV5-1
clone_size: NA
cdr3_aa: CASSLTGLAGDGQFF
cdr3_nt: TGCGCCAGCAGCTTGACCGGCCTAGCGGGAGATGGGCAGTTCTTC

j_call: TRBJ2-3
d_call: TRBD2
v_call: TRBV30
clone_size: once
cdr3_aa: CAWSLAGGRGDTQYF
cdr3_nt: TGTGCCTGGAGTCTAGCGGGGGGGCGGGGAGATACGCAGTATTTT

j_call: TRBJ1-1
d_call: TRBD1
v_call: TRBV5-1
clone_size: NA
cdr3_aa: CASSLALNRGPLPGNTEAFF
cdr3_nt: TGCGCCAGCAGCTTGGCCTTAAACAGGGGGCCCCTCCCCGGGAACACTGAAGCTTTCTTT

j_call: TRBJ2-7
d_call: NA
v_call: TRBV5-1
clone_size: NA
cdr3_aa: CASSLEPRGLFEQYF
cdr3_nt: TGCGCCAGCAGCTTGGAGCCCCGGGGGTTGTTCGAGCAGTACTTC

j_call: TRBJ2-3
d_call: TRBD2
v_call: TRBV30
clone_size: NA
cdr3_aa: CAWSGGLAGRFGTQYF
cdr3_nt: TGTGCCTGGAGCGGGGGACTAGCGGGGCGGTTTGGTACGCAGTATTTT

j_call: TRBJ1-1
d_call: NA
v_call: TRBV7-9
clone_size: NA
cdr3_aa: CASSLGGAGATEAFF
cdr3_nt: TGTGCCAGCAGCTTAGGAGGAGCAGGGGCCACTGAAGCTTTCTTT

j_call: TRBJ2-7
d_call: NA
v_call: TRBV7-2
clone_size: once
cdr3_aa: CASSQRVRSDEQYF
cdr3_nt: TGTGCCAGCAGCCAGAGGGTTAGGTCTGACGAGCAGTACTTC

j_call: TRBJ2-7
d_call: NA
v_call: TRBV11-2
clone_size: NA
cdr3_aa: CASSSSYEQYF
cdr3_nt: TGTGCCAGCAGCTCCAGCTACGAGCAGTACTTC

j_call: TRBJ1-1
d_call: NA
v_call: TRBV6-6
clone_size: NA
cdr3_aa: CASSYPGRGNTEAFF
cdr3_nt: TGTGCCAGCAGTTACCCCGGACGGGGGAACACTGAAGCTTTCTTT

j_call: TRBJ2-1
d_call: TRBD2
v_call: TRBV4-2
clone_size: NA
cdr3_aa: CASSHHSGRAKNEQFF
cdr3_nt: TGTGCCAGCAGCCACCATAGCGGGAGGGCCAAAAATGAGCAGTTCTTC

j_call: TRBJ1-2
d_call: TRBD1
v_call: TRBV18
clone_size: NA
cdr3_aa: CASSPGTGGFYGYTF
cdr3_nt: TGTGCCAGCTCACCGGGTACAGGGGGCTTCTATGGCTACACCTTC

j_call: TRBJ2-1
d_call: TRBD2
v_call: TRBV5-1
clone_size: NA
cdr3_aa: CASSRGLAGPAYNEQFF
cdr3_nt: TGCGCCAGCAGCCGGGGACTAGCGGGACCTGCCTACAATGAGCAGTTCTTC

j_call: TRBJ2-1
d_call: TRBD2
v_call: TRBV28
clone_size: NA
cdr3_aa: CASISLAGSGQSDEQFF
cdr3_nt: TGTGCCAGCATCTCACTAGCGGGTAGCGGGCAATCGGATGAGCAGTTCTTC